This entry lists 5 T cell receptor beta chains sequenced from one sample in a study of blood T cells in healthy people across ages. Through a sample-barcoded 5' primer and a J-beta primer mix, a second PCR was run for about 6 to 11 cycles. TCRdb itself ran the 5' RACE reads through MiXCR, one entry per CDR3 protein. The sample includes 700,000 to 800,000 distinct CDR3 sequences, 40% to 45% of them seen just once. The sequenced sample consisted of blood. The receptors stem from a woman aged 55-69 years in good health.

This rearrangement joins TRBV7-3 to TRBJ2-2; D is undetermined. The CDR3 spans 15 residues. V was clipped by 5 bases and J by 5 bases, with 15 bases between them. Germline lookup yields CDR1 SGHTA and CDR2 FQGTGA. The chain's CDR3 is CASSPDTAGTGELFF. The CDR3 DNA follows: TGTGCCAGCAGCCCTGACACGGCTGGAACCGGGGAGCTGTTTTTT.

This clonotype turned up a few times. The J gene is TRBJ1-1, the V gene TRBV20-1; D remains ambiguous. This CDR3 comprises 12 residues. CDR1 is DFQATT and CDR2 is SNEGSKA in the germline V gene (reference sequence). The V gene lost 2 bases and the J gene lost 9 bases, with 13 bases spanning the gap. CDR3 sequence reads: CSARYSGDKAFF. As DNA, the CDR3 is TGCAGTGCTAGATACTCAGGCGATAAAGCTTTCTTT.

The chain joins TRBV6-4 to TRBJ1-1, with D possibly matching TRBD1 (5 bases). Between the trimmed V and J ends, which lost 2 bases and 2 bases, there was a span of 6 bases. This CDR3 is 13 amino acids long. Germline loops: CDR1 MRHNA, CDR2 SNTAGT. CDR3 sequence: CASSDRDNTEAFF. The CDR3 nucleotides read TGTGCCAGCAGTGACCGGGACAACACTGAAGCTTTCTTT.

This clonotype showed up just a few times. The chain joins TRBV10-3 to TRBJ2-1, with D tentatively TRBD1 or TRBD2 (5 bases each). This CDR3 is built from 15 residues. V was pared by 0 bases and J by 7 bases, with 13 bases between. CDR1 and CDR2 from the germline V gene are ENHRY and SYGVKD. The CDR3 sequence: CAISESKRGNNEQFF. In DNA form, the CDR3 reads TGTGCCATCAGTGAGTCGAAGAGGGGTAATAATGAGCAGTTCTTC.

In this sample, this clonotype turned up a few times. The rearrangement uses TRBV7-2 and TRBJ2-7; TRBD2 matches 11 bases. The CDR3 sequence is 15 residues long. Germline V gene data show CDR1 as SGHTA and CDR2 as FQGNSA. Germline trimming cut 5 bases from V and 2 bases from J; bases unmatched to any gene: 5. CDR3 residues: CASSVSGLAAYEQYF. The CDR3 region has the DNA TGTGCCAGCAGCGTCTCGGGACTAGCGGCCTACGAGCAGTACTTC.